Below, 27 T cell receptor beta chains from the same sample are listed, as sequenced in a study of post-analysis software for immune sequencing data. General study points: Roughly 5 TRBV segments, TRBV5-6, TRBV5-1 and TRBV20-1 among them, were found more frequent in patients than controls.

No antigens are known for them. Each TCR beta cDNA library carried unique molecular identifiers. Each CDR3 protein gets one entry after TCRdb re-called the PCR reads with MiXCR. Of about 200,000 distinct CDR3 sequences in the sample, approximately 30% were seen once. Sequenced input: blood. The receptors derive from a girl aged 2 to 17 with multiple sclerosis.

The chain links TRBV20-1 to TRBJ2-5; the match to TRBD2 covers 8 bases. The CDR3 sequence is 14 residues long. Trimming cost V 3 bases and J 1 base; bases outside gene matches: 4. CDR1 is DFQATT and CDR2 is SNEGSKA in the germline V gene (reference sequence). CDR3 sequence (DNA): TGCAGTGCTAGGCCTACTAGCGGCCAAGAGACCCAGTACTTC. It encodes CSARPTSGQETQYF.

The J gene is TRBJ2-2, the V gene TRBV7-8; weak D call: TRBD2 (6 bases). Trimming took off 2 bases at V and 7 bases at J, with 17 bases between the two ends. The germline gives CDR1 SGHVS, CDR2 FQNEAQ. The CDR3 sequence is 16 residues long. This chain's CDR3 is CASSLLSGRGDGELFF. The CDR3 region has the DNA TGTGCCAGCAGCTTACTCTCCGGGAGAGGCGACGGGGAGCTGTTTTTT. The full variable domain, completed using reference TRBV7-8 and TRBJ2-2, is GAGVSQSPRYKVAKRGQDVALRCDPISGHVSLFWYQQALGQGPEFLTYFQNEAQLDKSGLPSDRFFAERPEGSVSTLKIQRTQQEDSAVYLCASSLLSGRGDGELFFGEGSRLTVL.

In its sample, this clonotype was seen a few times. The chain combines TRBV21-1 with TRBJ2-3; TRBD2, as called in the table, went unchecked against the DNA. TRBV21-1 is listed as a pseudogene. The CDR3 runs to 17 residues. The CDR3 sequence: CASSKEGTRARADTQYF. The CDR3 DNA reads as TGTGCCAGCAGCAAAGAAGGGACTAGGGCGAGGGCAGATACGCAGTATTTT.

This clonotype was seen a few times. This CDR3 reads CASSLGQEGGNTEAFF. The CDR3 DNA follows: TGTGCCAGCAGCTTAGGCCAGGAGGGGGGGAACACTGAAGCTTTCTTT. J is TRBJ1-1 and V is TRBV7-9; D may be TRBD1 (6 bases). CDR1 and CDR2 from the germline V gene are SEHNR and FQNEAQ (reference sequence). Trimming pared 1 base from V and 1 base from J, leaving 13 bases between. This CDR3 has 16 amino acids.

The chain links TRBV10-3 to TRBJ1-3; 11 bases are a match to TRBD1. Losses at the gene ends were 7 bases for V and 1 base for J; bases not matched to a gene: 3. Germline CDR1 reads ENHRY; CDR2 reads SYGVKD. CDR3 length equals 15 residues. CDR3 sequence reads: CAITRDRGSGNTIYF. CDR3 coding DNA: TGTGCCATCACTAGGGACAGGGGGTCTGGAAACACCATATATTTT.

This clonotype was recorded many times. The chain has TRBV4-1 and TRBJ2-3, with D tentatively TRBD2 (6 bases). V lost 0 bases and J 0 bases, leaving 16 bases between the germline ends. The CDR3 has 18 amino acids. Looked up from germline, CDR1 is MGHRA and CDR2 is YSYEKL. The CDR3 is CASSQDYASEASTDTQYF. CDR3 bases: TGCGCCAGCAGCCAAGATTATGCTAGCGAGGCTAGCACAGATACGCAGTATTTT.

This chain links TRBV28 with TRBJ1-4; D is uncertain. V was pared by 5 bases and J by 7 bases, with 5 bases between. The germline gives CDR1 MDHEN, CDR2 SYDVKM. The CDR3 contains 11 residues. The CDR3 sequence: CASSQLEKLFF. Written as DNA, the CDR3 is TGTGCCAGCAGTCAACTTGAAAAACTGTTTTTT.

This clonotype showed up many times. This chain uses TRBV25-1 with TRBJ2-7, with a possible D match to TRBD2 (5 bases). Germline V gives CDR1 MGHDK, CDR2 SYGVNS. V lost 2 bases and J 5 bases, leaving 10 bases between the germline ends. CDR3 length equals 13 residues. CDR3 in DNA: TGTGCCAGCAGTGAACGGCTAGCCCACGAGCAGTACTTC. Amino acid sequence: CASSERLAHEQYF.

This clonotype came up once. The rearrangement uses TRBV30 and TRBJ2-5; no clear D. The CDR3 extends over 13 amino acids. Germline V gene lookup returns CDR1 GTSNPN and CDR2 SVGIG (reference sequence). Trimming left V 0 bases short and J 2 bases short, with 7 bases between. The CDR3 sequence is CAWSVKGQETQYF. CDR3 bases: TGTGCCTGGAGTGTAAAGGGACAAGAGACCCAGTACTTC.

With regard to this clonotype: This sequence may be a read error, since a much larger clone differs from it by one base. CDR3 sequence reads: CAGSGQNVQFF. The CDR3, as DNA: TGTGCCGGCTCCGGTCAAAATGTCCAGTTCTTC. This chain connects TRBV11-2 to TRBJ2-1; D is unresolved. The CDR3 runs to 11 residues. From germline, CDR1 is SGHAT and CDR2 FQNNGV. The ends were cut back, 11 bases at V and 13 bases at J, with 18 bases in the middle.

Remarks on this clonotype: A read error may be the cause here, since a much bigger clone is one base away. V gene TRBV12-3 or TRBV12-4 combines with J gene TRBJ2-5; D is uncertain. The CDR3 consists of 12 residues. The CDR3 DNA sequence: TGTGCCAACAGTCGCTCCCAAGAGACCCAGTACTTC. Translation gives CANSRSQETQYF.

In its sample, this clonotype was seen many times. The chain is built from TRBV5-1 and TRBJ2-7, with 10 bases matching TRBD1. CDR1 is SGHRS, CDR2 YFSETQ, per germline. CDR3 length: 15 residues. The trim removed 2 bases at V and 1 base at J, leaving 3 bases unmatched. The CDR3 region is CASSFRTGGSYEQYF. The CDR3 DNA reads TGCGCCAGCAGCTTTAGGACAGGGGGTTCCTACGAGCAGTACTTC.

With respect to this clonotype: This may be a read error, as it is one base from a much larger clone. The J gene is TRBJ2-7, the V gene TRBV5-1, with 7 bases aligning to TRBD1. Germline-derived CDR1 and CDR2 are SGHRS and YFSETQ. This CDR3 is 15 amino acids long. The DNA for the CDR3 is TGCGCCGGCAGCTGGGGAGACAGGGAGATCTACGAGCAGTACTTC. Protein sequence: CAGSWGDREIYEQYF. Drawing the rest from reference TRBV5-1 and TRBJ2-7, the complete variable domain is KAGVTQTPRYLIKTRGQQVTLSCSPISGHRSVSWYQQTPGQGLQFLFEYFSETQRNKGNFPGRFSGRQFSNSRSEMNVSTLELGDSALYLCAGSWGDREIYEQYFGPGTRLTVT.

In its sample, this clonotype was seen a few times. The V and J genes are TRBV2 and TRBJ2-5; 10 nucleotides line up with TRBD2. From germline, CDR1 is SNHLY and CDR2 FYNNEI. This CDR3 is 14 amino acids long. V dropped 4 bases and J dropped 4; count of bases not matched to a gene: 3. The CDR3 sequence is CASSGLAGSETQYF. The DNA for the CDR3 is TGTGCCAGCAGTGGACTAGCGGGCTCAGAGACCCAGTACTTC.

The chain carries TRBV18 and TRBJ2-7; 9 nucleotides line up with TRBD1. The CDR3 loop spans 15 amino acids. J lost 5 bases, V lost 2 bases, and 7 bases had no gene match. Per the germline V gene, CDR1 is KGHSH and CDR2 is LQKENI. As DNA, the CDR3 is TGTGCCAGCTCACCATTGGGACAGGGTCCACACGAGCAGTACTTC. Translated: CASSPLGQGPHEQYF.

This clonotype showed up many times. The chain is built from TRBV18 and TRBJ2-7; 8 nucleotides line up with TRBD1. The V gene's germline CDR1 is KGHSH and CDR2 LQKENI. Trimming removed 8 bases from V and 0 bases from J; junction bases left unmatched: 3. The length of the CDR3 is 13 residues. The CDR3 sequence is CASAGQDSYEQYF. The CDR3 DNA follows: TGTGCCAGCGCGGGACAGGACTCCTACGAGCAGTACTTC.

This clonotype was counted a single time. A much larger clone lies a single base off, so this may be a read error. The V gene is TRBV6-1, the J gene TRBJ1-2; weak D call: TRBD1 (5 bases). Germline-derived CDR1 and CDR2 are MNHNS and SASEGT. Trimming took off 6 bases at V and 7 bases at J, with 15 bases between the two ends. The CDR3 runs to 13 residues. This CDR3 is CASRDYGGSGYTF. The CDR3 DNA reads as TGTGCCAGCAGGGATTACGGGGGATCTGGCTACACCTTC.

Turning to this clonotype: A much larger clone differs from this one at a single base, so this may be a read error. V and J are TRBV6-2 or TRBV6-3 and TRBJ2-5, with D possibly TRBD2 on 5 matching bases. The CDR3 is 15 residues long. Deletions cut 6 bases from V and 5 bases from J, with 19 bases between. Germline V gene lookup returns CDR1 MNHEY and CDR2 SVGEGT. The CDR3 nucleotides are TGTGCCAGCAGCGACACAGAGGGCGCGTGGGAGACCCAGTACTTC. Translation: CASSDTEGAWETQYF.

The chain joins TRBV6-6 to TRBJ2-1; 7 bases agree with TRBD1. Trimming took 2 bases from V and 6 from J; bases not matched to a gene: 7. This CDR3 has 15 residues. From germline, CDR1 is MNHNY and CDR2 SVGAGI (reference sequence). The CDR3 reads CASSYGTVEGNEQFF. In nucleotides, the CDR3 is TGTGCCAGCAGTTACGGGACAGTTGAGGGCAATGAGCAGTTCTTC.

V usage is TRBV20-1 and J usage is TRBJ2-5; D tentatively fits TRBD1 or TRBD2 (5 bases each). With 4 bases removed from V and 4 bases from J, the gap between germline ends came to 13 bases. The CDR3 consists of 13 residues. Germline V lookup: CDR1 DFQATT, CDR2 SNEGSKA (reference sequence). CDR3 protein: CSATGPHRETQYF. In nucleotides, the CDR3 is TGCAGTGCTACGGGACCTCACCGAGAGACCCAGTACTTC.

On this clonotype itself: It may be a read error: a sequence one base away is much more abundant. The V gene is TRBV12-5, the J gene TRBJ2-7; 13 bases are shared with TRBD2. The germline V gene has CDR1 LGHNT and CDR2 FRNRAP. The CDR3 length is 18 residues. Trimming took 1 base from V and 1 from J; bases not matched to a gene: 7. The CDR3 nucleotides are TGTGCTAGTGGTTTGGAGGGACTAGCGGGGTATCTGTCCTACGAGCAGTACTTC. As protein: CASGLEGLAGYLSYEQYF.

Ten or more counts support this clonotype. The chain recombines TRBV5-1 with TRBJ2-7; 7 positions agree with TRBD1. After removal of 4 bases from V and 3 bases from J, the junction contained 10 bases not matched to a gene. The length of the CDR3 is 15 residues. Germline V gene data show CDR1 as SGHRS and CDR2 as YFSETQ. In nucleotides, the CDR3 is TGCGCCAGCAGCCTCCGGGACAGAGAATACTACGAGCAGTACTTC. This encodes CASSLRDREYYEQYF.

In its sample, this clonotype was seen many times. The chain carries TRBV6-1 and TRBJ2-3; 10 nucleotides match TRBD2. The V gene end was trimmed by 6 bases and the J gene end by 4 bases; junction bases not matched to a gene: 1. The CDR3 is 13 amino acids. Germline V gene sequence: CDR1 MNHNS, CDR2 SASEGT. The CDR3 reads CASRGTSADTQYF. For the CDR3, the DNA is TGTGCCAGCAGGGGGACTAGCGCAGATACGCAGTATTTT.

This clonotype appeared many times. The CDR3: CASSFSAGGDYGYTF. CDR3 bases: TGCGCCAGCAGCTTTTCCGCAGGGGGCGACTATGGCTACACCTTC. The V call is TRBV5-1, the J call TRBJ1-2, with 8 bases fitting TRBD1. The V segment lost 2 bases and the J segment 3 bases; nucleotides outside the gene matches: 6. Germline V CDR1 and CDR2: SGHRS, YFSETQ. The CDR3 is 15 residues long.

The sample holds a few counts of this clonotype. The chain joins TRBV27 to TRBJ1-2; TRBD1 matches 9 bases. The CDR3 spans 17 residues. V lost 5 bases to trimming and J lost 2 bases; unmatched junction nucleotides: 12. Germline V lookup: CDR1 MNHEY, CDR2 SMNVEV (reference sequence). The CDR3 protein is CASSPLTGGSLNYGYTF. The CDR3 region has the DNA TGTGCCAGCAGTCCTCTGACAGGGGGTTCGCTAAACTATGGCTACACCTTC.

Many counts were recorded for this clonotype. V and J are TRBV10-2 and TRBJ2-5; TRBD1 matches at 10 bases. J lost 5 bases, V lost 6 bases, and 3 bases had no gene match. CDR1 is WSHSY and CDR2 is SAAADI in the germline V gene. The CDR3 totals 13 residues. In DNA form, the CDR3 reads TGCGCCAGCAGGACAGGGGGCAGGGAGACCCAGTACTTC. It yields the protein CASRTGGRETQYF.

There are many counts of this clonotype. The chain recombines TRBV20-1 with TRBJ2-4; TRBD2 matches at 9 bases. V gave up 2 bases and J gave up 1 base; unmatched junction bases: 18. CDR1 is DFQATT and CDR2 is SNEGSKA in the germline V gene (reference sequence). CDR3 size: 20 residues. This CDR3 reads CSARTVRASGKEEAKNIQYF. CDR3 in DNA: TGCAGTGCTAGAACTGTAAGGGCTAGCGGGAAGGAGGAGGCCAAAAACATTCAGTACTTC.